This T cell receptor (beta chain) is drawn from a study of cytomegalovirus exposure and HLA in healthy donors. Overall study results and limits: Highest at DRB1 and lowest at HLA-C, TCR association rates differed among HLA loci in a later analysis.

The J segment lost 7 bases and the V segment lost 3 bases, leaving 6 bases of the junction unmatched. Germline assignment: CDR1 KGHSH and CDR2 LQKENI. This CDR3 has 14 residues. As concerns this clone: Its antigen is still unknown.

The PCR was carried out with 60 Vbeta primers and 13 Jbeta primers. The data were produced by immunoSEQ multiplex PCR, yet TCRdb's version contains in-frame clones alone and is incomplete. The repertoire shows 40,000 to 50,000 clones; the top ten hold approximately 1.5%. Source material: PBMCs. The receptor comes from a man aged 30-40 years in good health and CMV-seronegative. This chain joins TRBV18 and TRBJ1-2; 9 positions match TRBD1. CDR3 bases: TGTGCCAGCTCACCGGGGACAGGGCCAACTGGCTACACCTTC. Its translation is CASSPGTGPTGYTF.